This is a list of T cell receptor beta chains from one sample in a study of CD8 T cells in ankylosing spondylitis. TCRdb analysed the 5' RACE reads with MiXCR anew, one entry per CDR3 protein. The table lists 650,000 to 800,000 distinct CDR3 sequences, around a fifth of them singletons. The specimen sequenced was blood, either unsorted or a sorted T cell fraction (not recorded which). The receptors stem from a male donor with ankylosing spondylitis. Both conserved end residues are part of each CDR3. D genes are given only for firm matches. Size is stated for part of the rows, as once, few or many counts, or as a class when the clone is expanded.

d_call j_call clone_size cdr3_length v_call cdr3_nt cdr3_aa
NA TRBJ2-7 NA 14 TRBV20-1 TGCAGTGCTAGAGATAAGCGAGGCCACTACGAGCAGTACTTC CSARDKRGHYEQYF
NA TRBJ2-7 NA 14 TRBV12-3/TRBV12-4 TGTGCCAGCAGGCTCAGCTTAGCCTCCTACGAGCAGTACTTC CASRLSLASYEQYF
TRBD1 TRBJ1-4 NA 14 TRBV6-1 TGTGCCAGCAGCACCGACAGGGCTAATGAAAAACTGTTTTTT CASSTDRANEKLFF
NA TRBJ2-1 few 11 TRBV30 TGTGCCTGGAGCCTCGACAGGAGGCAGTTCTTC CAWSLDRRQFF
NA TRBJ1-2 NA 16 TRBV12-3/TRBV12-4 TGTGCCAGCAGTTGGACAAGGGAAACTTCGAACTATGGCTACACCTTC CASSWTRETSNYGYTF
TRBD1 TRBJ1-2 NA 14 TRBV24-1 TGTGCCACCAGTGACCCGGACAGGCGGTATGGCTACACCTTC CATSDPDRRYGYTF
TRBD2 TRBJ2-3 many 17 TRBV7-8 TGTGCCAGCAGCTGGGTGAGGGAGCGGGGGTCCACAGATACGCAGTATTTT CASSWVRERGSTDTQYF
TRBD2 TRBJ2-1 many 19 TRBV29-1 TGCAGCGTTGATTTTAACGGACTAGCGGGGGGGAGCTCCTACAATGAGCAGTTCTTC CSVDFNGLAGGSSYNEQFF
TRBD1 TRBJ2-5 NA 15 TRBV2 TGTGCCAGCAGGGGACAGGGGGCGCAGGTAGAGACCCAGTACTTC CASRGQGAQVETQYF
NA TRBJ2-3 few 16 TRBV3-1 TGTGCCAGCAGCCAAGATGTGGGGGGAGGCACAGATACGCAGTATTTT CASSQDVGGGTDTQYF
NA TRBJ2-2 NA 15 TRBV24-1 TGTGCCACCAGTGATTCATCGGTTCACACCGGGGAGCTGTTTTTT CATSDSSVHTGELFF
TRBD1 TRBJ1-1 NA 13 TRBV20-1 TGCAGTGCCGGGACAGGGATGAACACTGAAGCTTTCTTT CSAGTGMNTEAFF
TRBD2 TRBJ2-3 few 17 TRBV6-2/TRBV6-3 TGTGCCAGCAGTTACTCGAGCCGGACTAGCGTCCCAGATACGCAGTATTTT CASSYSSRTSVPDTQYF
NA TRBJ2-5 many 11 TRBV6-5 TGTGCCAGCAGTTCCCCGGAGACCCAGTACTTC CASSSPETQYF
TRBD1 TRBJ1-1 few 14 TRBV12-3/TRBV12-4 TGTGCCAGCAGTACCCAGGGGGTAGGCACTGAAGCTTTCTTT CASSTQGVGTEAFF